What follows is one TCR beta chain and its context. Antigen: not known. CDR1 and CDR2 from the germline V gene are LGHNA and YSLEER. This CDR3 comprises 13 residues. V was cut by 5 bases and J by 8 bases, with 12 bases left in between. The data derive from a study of PD-1 blockade in classical Hodgkin lymphoma. Overall study findings and caveats: When set against healthy donors, newly diagnosed patients were reported to show lower baseline TCR diversity. Diversity similar to that of newly diagnosed patients was seen at baseline in complete responders. With CD4+ cells, TCR diversity rose significantly by C4D1, but not with CD8+ cells.

Here immunoSEQ multiplex PCR was the method, and the copy in TCRdb shows in-frame clones only, minus some. The data show 25,000 to 30,000 clones, approximately 80% seen once. Each of the patients experienced relapse following autologous stem cell transplantation, and their brentuximab vedotin exposure differed. Magnetic negative selection served to purify CD4+ T cells out of PBMCs that had been thawed. Patients' outcomes at their best amounted to complete response, partial response or progressive disease. The chain employs TRBV4-3 and TRBJ1-4; D gene unclear. The sequenced sample was CD4+ T cells from blood, obtained at baseline. This clonotype originated in a human donor with classical Hodgkin lymphoma. CDR3: CASSSAGGEKLFF. In DNA form, the CDR3 reads TGCGCCAGCAGCTCCGCTGGAGGGGAAAAACTGTTTTTT.